Following are 24 T cell receptor beta chains from one sample sequenced in a study of T cells after yellow fever vaccination. TCRdb redid the calling of the 5' RACE reads with MiXCR, one entry per CDR3 protein. The data hold fewer than 500,000 distinct CDR3 sequences, with around 19% observed a single time. The sequencing used PBMCs, collected before the yellow fever booster vaccination. These receptors originate from a man aged 18 to 29 who received the YFV17D yellow fever vaccine.

The V call is TRBV7-6, the J call TRBJ1-4; 8 bases fit TRBD1. The J segment lost 8 bases and the V segment lost 4 bases, leaving 9 bases of the junction unmatched. The germline CDR1 and CDR2 sequences are SGHVS and FNYEAQ. The CDR3 length is 15 residues. The CDR3 is CASSSLAGGDEKLFF. The DNA of the CDR3 is TGTGCCAGCAGCTCCTTGGCAGGGGGCGACGAAAAACTGTTTTTT. Full variable domain (missing parts from reference TRBV7-6 and TRBJ1-4): GAGVSQSPRYKVTKRGQDVALRCDPISGHVSLYWYRQALGQGPEFLTYFNYEAQQDKSGLPNDRFSAERPEGSISTLTIQRTEQRDSAMYRCASSSLAGGDEKLFFGSGTQLSVL.

This chain links TRBV10-3 with TRBJ2-3; TRBD2 matches at 15 bases. With V trimmed by 5 bases and J by 6 bases, 3 bases remained unmatched. Germline CDR1 ENHRY, CDR2 SYGVKD. This CDR3 contains 15 residues. Here the CDR3 DNA reads TGTGCCATCAGTACCGGGACTAGCGGGGGGGATACGCAGTATTTT. Translating it yields CAISTGTSGGDTQYF.

This clonotype has a handful of counts. V is TRBV5-1 and J is TRBJ2-3; perhaps TRBD1 as D (5 bases). Germline V CDR1 and CDR2: SGHRS, YFSETQ. V lost 4 bases, J lost 6 bases, and 15 bases lay in between. The CDR3 runs 14 residues. The CDR3 sequence is CASSIGASGDTQYF. In DNA form, the CDR3 reads TGCGCCAGCAGCATTGGGGCCTCCGGGGATACGCAGTATTTT.

This clonotype appeared a few times. The chain uses TRBV20-1 and TRBJ2-5; D unclear. V lost 4 bases to trimming and J lost 4 bases, with 7 bases between them. The germline CDR1 and CDR2 sequences are DFQATT and SNEGSKA (reference sequence). The CDR3 covers 11 residues. The CDR3 sequence: CSAIHGETQYF. CDR3 sequence (DNA): TGCAGTGCTATCCATGGAGAGACCCAGTACTTC.

This clonotype appeared a few times. The DNA for the CDR3 is TGTGCCAGCAGTCAGCGACAGGGGGCCTTTCTGTACGAGCAGTACGTC. The encoded protein is CASSQRQGAFLYEQYV. V and J are TRBV6-6 and TRBJ2-7; 10 bases align to TRBD1. Unmatched junction bases numbered 11, after V lost 5 bases and J lost 4 bases. The germline V gene has CDR1 MNHNY and CDR2 SVGAGI (reference sequence). The CDR3 extends over 16 amino acids.

The genes are TRBV4-2 and TRBJ2-5; 9 positions match TRBD2. CDR1 is LGHNA, CDR2 YNFKEQ, per germline. CDR3 length: 17 residues. V lost 0 bases and J lost 1; bases outside the gene matches: 6. CDR3 coding DNA: TGTGCCAGCAGCCAAGATTTAAGCGGGGGGCCCCAAGAGACCCAGTACTTC. It specifies CASSQDLSGGPQETQYF.

V and J are TRBV5-5 and TRBJ1-1; D might be TRBD1 (6 bases). Looked up from germline, CDR1 is SGHKS and CDR2 is YYEKEE (reference sequence). CDR3 length equals 12 residues. The V gene lost 5 bases and the J gene lost 7 bases, with 12 bases spanning the gap. CDR3 DNA sequence: TGTGCCAGCAGGCCCCTAGGGGGTGAAGCTTTCTTT. Translation gives CASRPLGGEAFF. Based on the CDR3 plus reference TRBV5-5 and TRBJ1-1, the full variable domain is DAGVTQSPTHLIKTRGQQVTLRCSPISGHKSVSWYQQVLGQGPQFIFQYYEKEERGRGNFPDRFSARQFPNYSSELNVNALLLGDSALYLCASRPLGGEAFFGQGTRLTVV.

The chain carries TRBV5-6 and TRBJ1-1; no clear D. Per the germline V gene, CDR1 is SGHDT and CDR2 is YYEEEE. Between the trimmed V and J ends, which lost 3 bases and 12 bases, there was a span of 12 bases. The CDR3 has 11 amino acids. CDR3 DNA: TGTGCCAGCAGCTCCTATGCGCGCACTTTCTTT. It codes for CASSSYARTFF.

In its sample, this clonotype was seen a few times. The V gene is TRBV11-2, the J gene TRBJ2-1; unclear D gene. Germline CDR1 and CDR2: SGHAT and FQNNGV. The CDR3 spans 18 residues. With 5 bases removed from V and 0 bases from J, the gap between germline ends came to 20 bases. DNA of the CDR3: TGTGCCAGCAGCCTTAGGTTAGGAACTTCAAGCTCCTACAATGAGCAGTTCTTC. Protein sequence: CASSLRLGTSSSYNEQFF.

This clonotype has at least ten counts. This sequence joins TRBV6-5 and TRBJ2-6; D unresolved. CDR3 length equals 15 residues. The ends were cut back, 0 bases at V and 0 bases at J, with 3 bases in the middle. Germline CDR1 and CDR2: MNHEY and SVGAGI. DNA for the CDR3: TGTGCCAGCAGTTACTCCGGCTCTGGGGCCAACGTCCTGACTTTC. This encodes CASSYSGSGANVLTF.

The chain couples TRBV9 to TRBJ2-3; unclear D gene. The germline V gene has CDR1 SGDLS and CDR2 YYNGEE. This CDR3 region has 12 residues. Trimming took off 3 bases at V and 6 bases at J, with 8 bases between the two ends. CDR3 residues: CASSGQFDTQYF. The CDR3 DNA reads TGTGCCAGCAGCGGACAATTCGATACGCAGTATTTT.

The J gene is TRBJ2-6, the V gene TRBV7-6; 10 nucleotides match TRBD1. CDR1 is SGHVS and CDR2 is FNYEAQ in the germline V gene. Losses at the gene ends were 2 bases for V and 1 base for J; bases not matched to a gene: 8. This CDR3 is built from 19 residues. The CDR3 sequence is CASSLSGTGAFSGANVLTF. The CDR3 DNA sequence: TGTGCCAGCAGCTTATCCGGGACAGGGGCGTTTTCTGGGGCCAACGTCCTGACTTTC. The entire variable domain, with the rest obtained from reference TRBV7-6 and TRBJ2-6, is as follows: GAGVSQSPRYKVTKRGQDVALRCDPISGHVSLYWYRQALGQGPEFLTYFNYEAQQDKSGLPNDRFSAERPEGSISTLTIQRTEQRDSAMYRCASSLSGTGAFSGANVLTFGAGSRLTVL.

The chain is built from TRBV5-6 and TRBJ2-2; D remains ambiguous. The germline V and J ends were trimmed by 1 base and 8 bases, with 3 bases remaining between them. This CDR3 comprises 11 residues. Germline CDR1 reads SGHDT; CDR2 reads YYEEEE. The CDR3: CASSLQGELFF. CDR3 bases: TGTGCCAGCAGCTTGCAGGGGGAGCTGTTTTTT.

This clonotype has just a few counts. The chain employs TRBV9 and TRBJ2-7; 11 bases are a match to TRBD1. V lost 4 bases to trimming and J lost 6 bases; unmatched junction nucleotides: 3. The CDR3 runs to 13 residues. The germline CDR1 and CDR2 sequences are SGDLS and YYNGEE. CDR3 amino acids: CASSRDRGGEQYV. DNA of the CDR3: TGTGCCAGCAGCCGGGACAGGGGGGGCGAGCAGTACGTC.

This clonotype has at least ten counts. The CDR3 region is CSVGGPNTEAFF. CDR3 DNA: TGCAGCGTTGGAGGGCCAAACACTGAAGCTTTCTTT. V and J are TRBV29-1 and TRBJ1-1; D gene ambiguous. From germline, CDR1 is SQVTM and CDR2 ANQGSEA. The CDR3 covers 12 residues. Trimming left V 4 bases short and J 2 bases short, with 8 bases between.

This chain connects TRBV5-5 to TRBJ1-2; D unclear. The germline gives CDR1 SGHKS, CDR2 YYEKEE (reference sequence). CDR3 size: 16 residues. V dropped 1 base and J dropped 2 bases, with 15 bases sitting between them. The CDR3: CASSLTTLPENYGYTF. Here the CDR3 DNA reads TGTGCCAGCAGCTTGACGACCTTACCAGAAAACTATGGCTACACCTTC. The full variable domain, with the rest looked up from reference TRBV5-5 and TRBJ1-2, is DAGVTQSPTHLIKTRGQQVTLRCSPISGHKSVSWYQQVLGQGPQFIFQYYEKEERGRGNFPDRFSARQFPNYSSELNVNALLLGDSALYLCASSLTTLPENYGYTFGSGTRLTVV.

This clonotype was counted a few times. The rearrangement links TRBV5-1 to TRBJ2-2; TRBD1 agrees at 8 bases. Germline V gene sequence: CDR1 SGHRS, CDR2 YFSETQ. The CDR3 is 18 residues long. V was clipped by 1 base and J by 4 bases; unmatched bases: 12. The CDR3 region is CASSLMSAGGYGTGELFF. The CDR3 DNA follows: TGCGCCAGCAGCTTGATGTCGGCAGGGGGCTATGGCACCGGGGAGCTGTTTTTT.

In the case of this clonotype: A much larger clone lies a single base off, so this may be a read error. The V gene is TRBV12-3 or TRBV12-4, the J gene TRBJ1-1; no clear D. V dropped 3 bases and J dropped 4 bases, with 3 bases sitting between them. This CDR3 contains 11 residues. CDR3: CASSFSTEAFF. In DNA, the CDR3 is TGTGCCAGCAGTTTTAGCACTGAAGCTTTCTTT.

This clonotype was seen more than once but under ten times. The rearrangement joins TRBV5-1 to TRBJ2-7; a weak D match, TRBD1 (6 bases). Germline lookup yields CDR1 SGHRS and CDR2 YFSETQ. Trimming removed 6 bases at V and 3 bases at J, with 13 bases between. The CDR3 totals 13 residues. The CDR3 here is CASNPLDSYEQYF. The DNA of the CDR3 is TGCGCCAGCAACCCCCTGGACAGCTACGAGCAGTACTTC.

This clonotype was seen only a few times. The chain combines TRBV11-1 with TRBJ1-1, with D maybe TRBD1 (6 bases). Trimming stripped 3 bases from V and 0 bases from J, with 14 bases between. The CDR3 length is 16 residues. Germline assignment: CDR1 SGHAT and CDR2 FQDESV (reference sequence). This CDR3 is CASSLPTGHMNTEAFF. In DNA form, the CDR3 reads TGTGCCAGCAGCTTGCCTACGGGACATATGAACACTGAAGCTTTCTTT.

The V and J genes are TRBV6-1 and TRBJ1-6; D is ambiguous. CDR1 and CDR2 from the germline V gene are MNHNS and SASEGT. V lost 6 bases and J 3 bases, leaving 15 bases between the germline ends. The CDR3 sequence is 16 residues long. The CDR3 protein is CASRASEGIYNSPLHF. CDR3 coding DNA: TGTGCCAGCAGGGCTTCCGAGGGAATCTATAATTCACCCCTCCACTTT.

J is TRBJ1-6 and V is TRBV7-9; D remains ambiguous. Trimming removed 3 bases from V and 5 bases from J, with 8 bases in between. The CDR3 extends over 14 amino acids. Germline loops: CDR1 SEHNR, CDR2 FQNEAQ (reference sequence). The CDR3 sequence is CASSLGRDNSPLHF. Written as DNA, the CDR3 is TGTGCCAGCAGCTTGGGCAGAGATAATTCACCCCTCCACTTT.

This chain links TRBV6-5 with TRBJ2-3, with a possible D match to TRBD2 (6 bases). CDR3 length: 14 residues. V gave up 4 bases and J gave up 2 bases, with 10 bases separating them. Germline assignment: CDR1 MNHEY and CDR2 SVGAGI. DNA for the CDR3: TGTGCCAGCAGTTCCGGGACTCTCACAGATACGCAGTATTTT. Translated: CASSSGTLTDTQYF.

The rearrangement links TRBV29-1 to TRBJ2-3; TRBD2 agrees at 9 bases. The CDR3 length is 17 residues. CDR1 and CDR2 from the germline V gene are SQVTM and ANQGSEA. The J segment lost 5 bases and the V segment lost 5 bases, leaving 17 bases of the junction unmatched. The CDR3 DNA reads TGCAGCGTTTTGCTAGCGGGGCGCCTCTTCCAGATAGATACGCAGTATTTT. It encodes CSVLLAGRLFQIDTQYF.